This section outlines one T cell receptor (beta chain) sequence together with its context. Its binding antigen is unknown. There are no base qualities to consult, and no much larger clone falls within one base. The entire isolated RNA was reverse transcribed using the High Capacity cDNA Reverse Transcription Kit, and thus expressed TCRB transcripts were sequenced. Deep immunoSEQ sequencing was performed on naive, central memory and regulatory T cell samples, with an average of around 3.4 million total reads per sample. Sorted cells were lysed in RLT buffer, and RNA was extracted using DNase-treated RNeasy Micro or Mini kits according to cell number. To prevent cross-contamination, each cell subset was processed individually, whereas patient and healthy donor samples were processed jointly. TCRB sequences were amplified from cDNA with the immunoSEQ multiplex PCR, producing 87-bp fragments spanning the CDR3 region. Sequencing of the amplicons was done on the Illumina HiSeq platform. As for the original processing: PCR bias was corrected computationally using synthetic template baselines, and reads within Hamming distance 2 were collapsed, with unmergeable singletons discarded. Reads were aligned against IMGT so that V, D and J genes, CDR3 length and insertions or deletions at six rearrangement sites could be assigned. Clonotype counts were normalized to sorted cell number within each subset before computing true diversity and Gini coefficients with the tcR R package. Repertoire sharing was quantified using the overlap coefficient calculated on TCRB nucleotide sequences. Out-of-frame TCRB sequences from naive cells were analyzed to stand in for the pre-selection repertoire. As stored in TCRdb, this immuneACCESS dataset retains in-frame rearrangements with V and J assigned. A fraction of the clones does not appear; measured against another copy, unresolved V genes explain less than half of the discrepancy, and the remainder lacks a known reason. V and J calls and clone size are as listed in that table; D and trimming were resolved from the DNA. Present in this sample are more than 350,000 clones, approximately 10% of which were seen just once. About 0.045% of the sample rests with the top ten.

Each donor gave one peripheral blood draw, averaging roughly 100 mL, which was collected into heparinised tubes. Using a panel that included CD45RO, CCR7, CD25, CD127, CD95 and CD27, naive, central memory, regulatory and stem cell-like memory CD4+ T cells were sorted on a BD FACSAria II. A purity above 95% was achieved for all sorted populations. PBMCs were separated immediately by Lymphoprep density gradient centrifugation and were stained directly, without being cultured. So that batch effects would be minimized, each experiment stained and sorted samples in pairs, pairing one healthy donor with one patient. These data belong to a study of beta chain features in type 1 diabetes (dated by TCRdb to about 2018). Broadly, across the study: Patients and healthy donors did not differ in mean age, gender distribution, total cell number or subset yield. A total of approximately 100,000,000 sorted cells were examined across all samples, and the number of cells per subset was strongly correlated with RNA yield. The study compared TCRB repertoires of sorted circulating CD4+ T cell subsets between recently diagnosed type 1 diabetes patients and matched healthy donors. Regulatory and stem cell-like memory subsets were isolated from only 8 patients and roughly eight healthy donors, whereas naive and central memory subsets came from all 30 or so donors. The investigation overall reported the following: In all four CD4+ subsets, TCRB CDR3 length was moderately but significantly shorter in type 1 diabetes patients. Because small numbers of individuals were included in the HLA sub-analyses, any influence of HLA type on TCRB rearrangement was left unresolved. Shorter templates might have been favored by PCR, but patient and control samples were amplified and corrected together, so both groups would have been affected equally by any skew. Naive, central memory and regulatory TCRB repertoires appeared more similar among patients than among healthy donors. At VDJ recombination sites, patients with type 1 diabetes made fewer insertions and deleted more nucleotides, a pattern implying thymic rearrangement abnormalities. Sequencing cDNA rather than genomic DNA could over-represent highly expressing activated cells, although activation and CD3 levels did not differ between groups.

The CDR3 holds 15 amino acids from the cysteine to the phenylalanine. Of all the DNA, just the CDR3 is kept, 45 bases in frame from base 1. Per the germline V gene, SGDLS is the CDR1 and YYNGEE is the CDR2. V loses 4 bases of germline sequence and J loses 5 bases, and the interval between the two ends is 16 bases. Sequencing was done on a sample of naive CD4+ T cells from blood. Per the publication, the cell subset or site label means: true naive CD4+ T cells. The chain links TRBV9 with TRBJ2-1; too little of a D gene remains to name it. This TCR came from a woman in her late teens or twenties in good health. The sequenced DNA: TGTGCCAGCAGCACCTCCGGGTCCATCGACAATGAGCAGTTCTTC. Translated, it gives CASSTSGSIDNEQFF.